This T cell receptor beta chain was observed in a study of blood T cells in healthy people across ages. Study observations and caveats: Unknown CMV status may confound age-related changes in expanded clones. Observed TCR beta diversity per million T cells went down as age went up. This fall followed a roughly linear course with age.

This clonotype showed up just a few times. Its antigen is unknown. V was cut by 2 bases and J by 1 base, with 8 bases left in between. The CDR3 has 14 amino acids. CDR1 is SGHRS and CDR2 is YFSETQ in the germline V gene. The second PCR ran about 6 to 12 cycles with a sample-barcoded 5' primer and J-beta primers. Unique molecular identifiers of 12 random nucleotides labeled each cDNA. TCRdb ran MiXCR on the 5' RACE reads and lists one entry per CDR3 protein. The data show around 970,000 distinct CDR3 sequences, with roughly 51% seen just once and about 20% held by the top ten. This receptor was taken from a woman between 55 and 75 years old in good health. The sequencing sample was made of blood. The chain uses TRBV5-1 and TRBJ2-3, with D possibly matching TRBD2 (5 bases). The CDR3 coding sequence is TGCGCCAGCAGCTTTTCGAGGGGCACAGATACGCAGTATTTT. This gives the protein CASSFSRGTDTQYF.